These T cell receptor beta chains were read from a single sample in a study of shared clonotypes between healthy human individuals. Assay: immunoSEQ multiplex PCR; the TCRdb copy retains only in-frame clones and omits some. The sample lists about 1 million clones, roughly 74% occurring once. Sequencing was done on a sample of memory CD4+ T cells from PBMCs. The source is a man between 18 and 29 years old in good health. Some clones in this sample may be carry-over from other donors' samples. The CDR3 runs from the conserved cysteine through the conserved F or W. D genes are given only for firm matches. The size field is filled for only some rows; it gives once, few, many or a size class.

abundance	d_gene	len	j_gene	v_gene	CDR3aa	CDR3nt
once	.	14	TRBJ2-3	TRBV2	CASRAATGTDTQYF	TGTGCCAGCAGAGCGGCAACGGGCACAGATACGCAGTATTTT
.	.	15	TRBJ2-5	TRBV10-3	CAISEGSSGEETQYF	TGTGCCATCAGTGAGGGGTCCTCAGGGGAAGAGACCCAGTACTTC
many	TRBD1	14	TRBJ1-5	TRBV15	CATSRQGAGQPQHF	TGTGCCACCAGCAGACAGGGGGCCGGTCAGCCCCAGCATTTT
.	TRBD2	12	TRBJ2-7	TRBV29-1	CSVGGVLYEQYF	TGCAGCGTCGGGGGGGTCCTCTACGAGCAGTACTTC
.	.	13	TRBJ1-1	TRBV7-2	CASSFGTARGAFF	TGTGCCAGCAGCTTTGGGACGGCTCGTGGAGCTTTCTTT
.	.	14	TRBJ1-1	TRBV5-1	CASSLRQQNTEAFF	TGCGCCAGCAGCTTGAGACAGCAGAACACTGAAGCTTTCTTT
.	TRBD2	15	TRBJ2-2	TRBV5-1	CASSAGTIITGELFF	TGCGCCAGCAGCGCCGGGACTATAATAACCGGGGAGCTGTTTTTT
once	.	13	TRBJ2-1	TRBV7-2	CASSPGGWDEQFF	TGTGCCAGCAGCCCTGGGGGTTGGGATGAGCAGTTCTTC
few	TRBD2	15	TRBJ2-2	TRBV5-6	CASSLAGVGTGELFF	TGTGCCAGCAGCCTAGCGGGAGTTGGCACCGGGGAGCTGTTTTTT
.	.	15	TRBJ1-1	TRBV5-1	CASSLEGRGDTEAFF	TGCGCCAGCAGCTTGGAAGGCCGGGGGGACACTGAAGCTTTCTTT
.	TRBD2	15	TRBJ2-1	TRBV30	CAWTPALAGVSEQFF	TGTGCCTGGACTCCCGCACTAGCGGGAGTCAGTGAGCAGTTCTTC
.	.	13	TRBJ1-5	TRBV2	CASNRDSNQPQHF	TGTGCCAGTAACAGGGATTCCAATCAGCCCCAGCATTTT
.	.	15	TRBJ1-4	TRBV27	CASSLTSSRGEKLFF	TGTGCCAGCAGTTTAACGTCCAGCCGAGGGGAAAAACTGTTTTTT
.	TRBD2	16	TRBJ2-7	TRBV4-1	CASSQDLGGTPYEQYF	TGCGCCAGCAGCCAAGATCTCGGGGGGACTCCCTACGAGCAGTACTTC
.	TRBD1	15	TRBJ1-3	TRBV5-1	CASSPTGTGGSTIYF	TGCGCCAGCAGCCCAACAGGGACAGGGGGTAGCACCATATATTTT
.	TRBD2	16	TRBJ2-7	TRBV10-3	CAISESPSGGNYEQYF	TGTGCCATCAGTGAGTCGCCGTCGGGAGGGAACTACGAGCAGTACTTC
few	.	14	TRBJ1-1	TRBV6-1	CASTLRRGRTEAFF	TGTGCCAGCACCCTTAGGCGGGGGAGGACTGAAGCTTTCTTT
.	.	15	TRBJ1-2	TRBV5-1	CASSPGDPANYGYTF	TGCGCCAGCAGCCCAGGGGACCCAGCTAACTATGGCTACACCTTC
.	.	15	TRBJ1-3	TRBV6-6	CASQLTASSGNTIYF	TGTGCCAGCCAATTGACAGCCAGCTCTGGAAACACCATATATTTT
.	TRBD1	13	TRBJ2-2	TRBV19	CASKDRGDLELFF	TGTGCCAGTAAGGACAGGGGGGACTTGGAGCTGTTTTTT
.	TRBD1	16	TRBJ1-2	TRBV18	CASSPLGGTANYGYTF	TGTGCCAGCTCACCACTCGGGGGGACAGCTAACTATGGCTACACCTTC
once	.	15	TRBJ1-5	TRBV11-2	CASSRSPDRNQPQHF	TGTGCCAGCAGCCGTTCCCCCGACAGGAATCAGCCCCAGCATTTT
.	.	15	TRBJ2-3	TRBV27	CASKPPRGGPDTQYF	TGTGCCAGCAAACCCCCTAGAGGGGGGCCAGATACGCAGTATTTT
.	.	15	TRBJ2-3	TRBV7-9	CASSLKGGVEDTQYF	TGTGCCAGCAGCTTGAAGGGGGGAGTAGAAGATACGCAGTATTTT
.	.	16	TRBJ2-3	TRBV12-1	CASSNRVKGLADTQYF	TGTGCCAGCAGCAACAGAGTAAAAGGGCTCGCTGATACGCAGTATTTT
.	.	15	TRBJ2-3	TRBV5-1	CASSSQGGRTDTQYF	TGCGCCAGCAGCTCTCAGGGGGGTCGGACAGATACGCAGTATTTT
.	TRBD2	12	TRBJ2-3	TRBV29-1	CSVDAGEDTQYF	TGCAGCGTTGATGCGGGGGAGGATACGCAGTATTTT
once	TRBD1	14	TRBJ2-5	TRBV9	CASSEATGGETQYF	TGTGCCAGCAGCGAGGCGACAGGGGGCGAGACCCAGTACTTC
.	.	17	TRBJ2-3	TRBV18	CASSPPVSDTSTDTQYF	TGTGCCAGCTCACCACCTGTTTCCGATACTAGCACAGATACGCAGTATTTT
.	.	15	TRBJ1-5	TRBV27	CASRTGTLSNQPQHF	TGTGCCAGCAGAACCGGGACGCTTAGCAATCAGCCCCAGCATTTT
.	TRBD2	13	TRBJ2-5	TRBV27	CASRRLAGETQYF	TGTGCCAGCAGGCGACTAGCCGGGGAGACCCAGTACTTC
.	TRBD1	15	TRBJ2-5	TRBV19	CASRTGQGTFETQYF	TGTGCCAGTAGGACAGGACAGGGAACGTTCGAGACCCAGTACTTC
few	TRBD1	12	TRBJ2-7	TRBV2	CASRVQGYEQYF	TGTGCCAGCAGGGTACAGGGGTACGAGCAGTACTTC
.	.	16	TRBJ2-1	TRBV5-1	CASSLAGSTGYNEQFF	TGCGCCAGCAGCTTGGCCGGGTCTACAGGCTACAATGAGCAGTTCTTC
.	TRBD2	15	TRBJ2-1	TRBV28	CASMTRRGVAIEQFF	TGTGCCAGCATGACGAGGCGGGGGGTGGCCATTGAGCAGTTCTTC
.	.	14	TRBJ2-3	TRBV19	CASRLDRWTDTQYF	TGTGCCAGTAGGCTGGACAGATGGACAGATACGCAGTATTTT
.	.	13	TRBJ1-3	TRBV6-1	CASSEAAGNTIYF	TGTGCCAGCAGTGAAGCGGCTGGAAACACCATATATTTT
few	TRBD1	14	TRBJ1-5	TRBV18	CASSPKQGTSPQHF	TGTGCCAGCTCACCAAAACAGGGGACGTCGCCCCAGCATTTT
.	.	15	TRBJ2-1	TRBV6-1	CASSALGGRTGEQFF	TGTGCCAGCAGTGCCCTAGGGGGGAGGACGGGTGAGCAGTTCTTC
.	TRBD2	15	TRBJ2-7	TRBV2	CASSVRGRAFDEQYF	TGTGCCAGCAGTGTACGCGGGAGGGCCTTCGACGAGCAGTACTTC
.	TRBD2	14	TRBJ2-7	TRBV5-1	CASSKTSGSYEQYF	TGCGCCAGCAGCAAGACTAGCGGCTCCTACGAGCAGTACTTC
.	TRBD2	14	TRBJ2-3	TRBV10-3	CAIAREIFLDTQYF	TGTGCCATCGCGCGGGAGATCTTTCTTGATACGCAGTATTTT
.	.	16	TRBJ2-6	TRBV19	CASSNGAGSGANVLTF	TGTGCCAGTAGTAATGGGGCGGGCTCTGGGGCCAACGTCCTGACTTTC
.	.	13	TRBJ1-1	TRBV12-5	CASGFQENTEAFF	TGTGCTAGTGGTTTTCAGGAAAACACTGAAGCTTTCTTT
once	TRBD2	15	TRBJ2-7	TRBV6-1	CASSRGTSATYEQYF	TGTGCCAGCAGCCGGGGGACTAGCGCAACCTACGAGCAGTACTTC
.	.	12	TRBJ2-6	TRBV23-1	CASSLRVRVLTF	TGCGCCAGCAGTCTAAGAGTCAGGGTCCTGACTTTC